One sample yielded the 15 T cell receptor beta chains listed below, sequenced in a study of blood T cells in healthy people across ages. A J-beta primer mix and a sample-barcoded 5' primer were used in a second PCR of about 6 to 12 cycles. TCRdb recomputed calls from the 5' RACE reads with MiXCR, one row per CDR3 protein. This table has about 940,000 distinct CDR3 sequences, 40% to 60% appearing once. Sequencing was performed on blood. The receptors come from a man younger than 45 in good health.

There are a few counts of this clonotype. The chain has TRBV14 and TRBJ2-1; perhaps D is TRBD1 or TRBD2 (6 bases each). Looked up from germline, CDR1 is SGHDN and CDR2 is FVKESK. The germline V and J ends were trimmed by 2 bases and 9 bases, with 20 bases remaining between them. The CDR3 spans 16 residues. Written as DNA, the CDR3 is TGTGCCAGCAGCCAACCCCCGAGGGGGGAAACAAGTGAGCAGTTCTTC. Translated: CASSQPPRGETSEQFF. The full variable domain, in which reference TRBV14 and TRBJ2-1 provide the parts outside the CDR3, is EAGVTQFPSHSVIEKGQTVTLRCDPISGHDNLYWYRRVMGKEIKFLLHFVKESKQDESGMPNNRFLAERTGGTYSTLKVQPAELEDSGVYFCASSQPPRGETSEQFFGPGTRLTVL.

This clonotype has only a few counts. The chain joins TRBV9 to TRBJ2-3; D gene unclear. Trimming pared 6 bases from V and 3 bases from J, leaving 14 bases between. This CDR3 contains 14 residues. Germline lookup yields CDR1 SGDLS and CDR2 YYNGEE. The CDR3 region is CASTATSKTDTQYF. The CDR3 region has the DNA TGTGCCAGCACGGCTACGTCGAAGACAGATACGCAGTATTTT.

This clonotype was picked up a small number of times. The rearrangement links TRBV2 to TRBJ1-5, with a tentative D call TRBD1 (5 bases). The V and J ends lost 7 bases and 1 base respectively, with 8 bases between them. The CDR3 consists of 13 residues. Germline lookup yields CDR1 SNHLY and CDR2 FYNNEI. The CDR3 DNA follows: TGTGCCAGCATCAGGGAAAGCAATCAGCCCCAGCATTTT. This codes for CASIRESNQPQHF.

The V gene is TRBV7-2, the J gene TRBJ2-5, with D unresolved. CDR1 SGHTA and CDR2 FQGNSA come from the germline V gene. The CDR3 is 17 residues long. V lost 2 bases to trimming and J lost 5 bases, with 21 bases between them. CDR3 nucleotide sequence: TGTGCCAGCAGCTTACCCGGTGGCGGCCAGGCGTGGGAGACCCAGTACTTC. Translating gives CASSLPGGGQAWETQYF.

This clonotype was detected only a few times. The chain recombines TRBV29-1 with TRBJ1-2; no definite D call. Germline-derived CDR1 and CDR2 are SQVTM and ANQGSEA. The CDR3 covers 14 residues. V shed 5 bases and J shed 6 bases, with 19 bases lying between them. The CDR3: CSVPKDETSDGYTF. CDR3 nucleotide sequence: TGCAGCGTTCCCAAGGACGAAACGTCGGATGGCTACACCTTC.

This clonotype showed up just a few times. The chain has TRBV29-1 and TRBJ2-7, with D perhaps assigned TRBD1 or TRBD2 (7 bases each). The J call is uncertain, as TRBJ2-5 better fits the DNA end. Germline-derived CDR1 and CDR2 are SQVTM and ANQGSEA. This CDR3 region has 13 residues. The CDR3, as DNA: TGCAGCGCTAGGGACAGCGGGGTCGAGACCCAGTACTTC. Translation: CSARDSGVETQYF.

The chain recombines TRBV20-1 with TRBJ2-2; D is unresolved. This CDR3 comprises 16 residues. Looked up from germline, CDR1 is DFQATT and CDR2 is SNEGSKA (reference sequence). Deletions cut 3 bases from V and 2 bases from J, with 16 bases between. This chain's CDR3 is CSASPIGSANTGELFF. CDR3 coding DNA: TGCAGTGCTAGCCCCATTGGTTCCGCTAACACCGGGGAGCTGTTTTTT.

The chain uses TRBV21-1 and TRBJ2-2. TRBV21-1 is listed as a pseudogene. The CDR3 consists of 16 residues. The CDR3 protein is CASSKARAANTGELFF. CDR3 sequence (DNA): TGTGCCAGCAGCAAAGCGCGGGCAGCGAACACCGGGGAGCTGTTTTTT.

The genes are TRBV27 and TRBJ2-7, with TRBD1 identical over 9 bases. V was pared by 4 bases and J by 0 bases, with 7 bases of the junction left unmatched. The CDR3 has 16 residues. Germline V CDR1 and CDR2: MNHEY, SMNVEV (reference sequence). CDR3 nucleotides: TGTGCCAGCAGTTCTTCTCGGGACAGGGTCTCCTACGAGCAGTACTTC. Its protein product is CASSSSRDRVSYEQYF.

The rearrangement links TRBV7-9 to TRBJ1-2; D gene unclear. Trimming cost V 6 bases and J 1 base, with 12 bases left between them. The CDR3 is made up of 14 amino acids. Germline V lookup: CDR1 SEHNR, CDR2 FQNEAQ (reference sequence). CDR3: CASRRQENNYGYTF. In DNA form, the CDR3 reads TGTGCCAGCAGGCGTCAGGAAAATAACTATGGCTACACCTTC.

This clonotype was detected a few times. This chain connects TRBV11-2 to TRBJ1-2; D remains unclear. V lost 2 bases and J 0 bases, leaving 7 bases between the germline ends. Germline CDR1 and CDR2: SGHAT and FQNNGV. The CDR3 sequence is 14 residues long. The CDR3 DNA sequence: TGTGCCAGCAGCTTATTTCAAGCTAACTATGGCTACACCTTC. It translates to CASSLFQANYGYTF. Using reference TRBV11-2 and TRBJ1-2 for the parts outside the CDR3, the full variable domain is EAGVAQSPRYKIIEKRQSVAFWCNPISGHATLYWYQQILGQGPKLLIQFQNNGVVDDSQLPKDRFSAERLKGVDSTLKIQPAKLEDSAVYLCASSLFQANYGYTFGSGTRLTVV.

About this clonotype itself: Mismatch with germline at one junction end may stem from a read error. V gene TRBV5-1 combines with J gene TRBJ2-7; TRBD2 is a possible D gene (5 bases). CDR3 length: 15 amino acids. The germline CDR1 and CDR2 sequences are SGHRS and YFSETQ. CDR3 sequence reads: CTSSSTDGLSYEQYF. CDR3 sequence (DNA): TGCACCAGCAGCTCGACGGACGGACTCTCCTACGAGCAGTACTTC.

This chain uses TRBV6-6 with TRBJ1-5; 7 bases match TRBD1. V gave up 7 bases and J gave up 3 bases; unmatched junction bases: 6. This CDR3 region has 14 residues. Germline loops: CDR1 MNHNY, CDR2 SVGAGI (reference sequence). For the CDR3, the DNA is TGTGCCAGCACCCCAGGGGGACCCAATCAGCCCCAGCATTTT. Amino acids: CASTPGGPNQPQHF.

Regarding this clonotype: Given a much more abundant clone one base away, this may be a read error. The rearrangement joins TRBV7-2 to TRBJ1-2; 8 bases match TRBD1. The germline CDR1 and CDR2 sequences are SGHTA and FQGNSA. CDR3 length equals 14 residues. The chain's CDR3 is CACSLVQGEDGYTF. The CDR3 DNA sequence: TGTGCCTGCAGCTTAGTACAGGGGGAGGATGGCTACACCTTC.

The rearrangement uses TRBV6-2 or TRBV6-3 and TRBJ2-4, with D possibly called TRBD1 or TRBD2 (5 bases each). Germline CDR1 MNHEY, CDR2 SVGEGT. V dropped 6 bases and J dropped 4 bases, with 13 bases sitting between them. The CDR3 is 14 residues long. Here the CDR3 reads CASSDGTVKNIQYF. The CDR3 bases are TGTGCCAGCAGCGACGGGACGGTGAAAAACATTCAGTACTTC.